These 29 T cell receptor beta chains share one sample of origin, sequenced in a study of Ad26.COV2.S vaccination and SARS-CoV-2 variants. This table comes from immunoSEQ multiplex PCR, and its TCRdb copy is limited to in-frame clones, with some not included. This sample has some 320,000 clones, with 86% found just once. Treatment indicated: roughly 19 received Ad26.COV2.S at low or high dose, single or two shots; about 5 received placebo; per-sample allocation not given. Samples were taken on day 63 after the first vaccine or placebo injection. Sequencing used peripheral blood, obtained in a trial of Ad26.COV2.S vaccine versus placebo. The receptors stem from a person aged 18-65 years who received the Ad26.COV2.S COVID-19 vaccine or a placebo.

In DNA form, the CDR3 reads TGTGCCAGCAGCGAGGAGGGGGGGCCCCACGAGCAGTACTTC. Amino acids: CASSEEGGPHEQYF. The chain joins TRBV3-1 (or the pseudogene TRBV3-2) to TRBJ2-7; D perhaps matches TRBD2 (7 bases). CDR3 length: 14 residues. CDR1 and CDR2 (germline): LGHDT, YNNKEL (reference sequence). The ends were cut back, 5 bases at V and 5 bases at J, with 16 bases in the middle.

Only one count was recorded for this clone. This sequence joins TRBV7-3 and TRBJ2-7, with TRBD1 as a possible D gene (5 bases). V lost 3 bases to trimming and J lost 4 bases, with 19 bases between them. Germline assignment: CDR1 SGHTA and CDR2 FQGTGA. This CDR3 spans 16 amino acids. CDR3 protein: CASSFFLPPGRYEQYF. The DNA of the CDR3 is TGTGCCAGCAGCTTTTTCCTGCCACCAGGGCGGTACGAGCAGTACTTC.

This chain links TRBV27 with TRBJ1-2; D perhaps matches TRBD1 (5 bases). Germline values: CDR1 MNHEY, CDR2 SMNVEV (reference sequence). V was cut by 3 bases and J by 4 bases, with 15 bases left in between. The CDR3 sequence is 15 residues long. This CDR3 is CASSFGAKSGYGYTF. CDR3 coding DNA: TGTGCCAGCAGTTTCGGGGCTAAGAGTGGCTATGGCTACACCTTC.

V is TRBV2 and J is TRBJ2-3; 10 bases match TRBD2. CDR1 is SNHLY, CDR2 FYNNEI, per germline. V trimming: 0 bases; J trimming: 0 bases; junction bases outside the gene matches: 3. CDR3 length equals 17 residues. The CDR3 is CASSEASGGRSTDTQYF. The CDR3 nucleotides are TGTGCCAGCAGTGAAGCTAGCGGGGGGCGGAGCACAGATACGCAGTATTTT.

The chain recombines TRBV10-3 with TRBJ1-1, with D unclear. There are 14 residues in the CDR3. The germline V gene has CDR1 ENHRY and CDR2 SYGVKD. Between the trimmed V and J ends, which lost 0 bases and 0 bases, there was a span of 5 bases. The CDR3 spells CAISESAMNTEAFF. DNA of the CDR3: TGTGCCATCAGTGAGTCAGCCATGAACACTGAAGCTTTCTTT.

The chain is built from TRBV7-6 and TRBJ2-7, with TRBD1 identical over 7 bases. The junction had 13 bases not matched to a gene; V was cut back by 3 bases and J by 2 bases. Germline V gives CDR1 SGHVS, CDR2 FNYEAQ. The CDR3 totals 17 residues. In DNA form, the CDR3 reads TGTGCCAGCAGCTTCACCCCCAAGACAGGGAGTGCCTACGAGCAGTACTTC. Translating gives CASSFTPKTGSAYEQYF.

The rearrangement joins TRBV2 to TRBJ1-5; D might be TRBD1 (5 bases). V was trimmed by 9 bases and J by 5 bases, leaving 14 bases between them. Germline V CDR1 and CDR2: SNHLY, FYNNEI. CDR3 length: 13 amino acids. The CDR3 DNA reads TGTGCCAGTGATACTCAGGGAGATCAGCCCCAGCATTTT. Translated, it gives CASDTQGDQPQHF.

CDR3: CATGPGQGQETQYF. CDR3 DNA sequence: TGCGCCACTGGGCCGGGACAGGGACAAGAGACCCAGTACTTC. This chain uses TRBV5-1 with TRBJ2-5, with 9 bases lining up with TRBD1. CDR3 length: 14 residues. The germline gives CDR1 SGHRS, CDR2 YFSETQ. The J segment lost 2 bases and the V segment lost 9 bases, leaving 8 bases of the junction unmatched.

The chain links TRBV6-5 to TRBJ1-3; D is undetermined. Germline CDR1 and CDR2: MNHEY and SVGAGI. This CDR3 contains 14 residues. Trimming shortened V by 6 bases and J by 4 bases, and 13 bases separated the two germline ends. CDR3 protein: CASRRAAQGNTIYF. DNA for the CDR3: TGTGCCAGCAGAAGGGCAGCCCAGGGAAACACCATATATTTT.

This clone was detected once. This CDR3 is CSVGQGAETEAFF. The CDR3 DNA follows: TGCAGCGTTGGACAGGGGGCAGAAACTGAAGCTTTCTTT. The V call is TRBV29-1, the J call TRBJ1-1, with 10 nucleotides matching TRBD1. CDR1 is SQVTM, CDR2 ANQGSEA, per germline. The CDR3 covers 13 residues. After removal of 4 bases from V and 5 bases from J, the junction contained 4 bases not matched to a gene.

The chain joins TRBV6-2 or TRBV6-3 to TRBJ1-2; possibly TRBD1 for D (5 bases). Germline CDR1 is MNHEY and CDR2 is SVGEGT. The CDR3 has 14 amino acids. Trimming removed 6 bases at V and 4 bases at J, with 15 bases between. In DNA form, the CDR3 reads TGTGCCAGCAGCCTTACGACCGGGACCTATGGCTACACCTTC. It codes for CASSLTTGTYGYTF.

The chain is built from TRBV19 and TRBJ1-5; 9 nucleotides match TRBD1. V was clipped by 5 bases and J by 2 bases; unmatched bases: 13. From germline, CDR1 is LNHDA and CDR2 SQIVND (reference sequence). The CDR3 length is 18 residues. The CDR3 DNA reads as TGTGCCAGTAGTCTACCCAACAGGGGGCTGTTAGGCAATCAGCCCCAGCATTTT. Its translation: CASSLPNRGLLGNQPQHF.

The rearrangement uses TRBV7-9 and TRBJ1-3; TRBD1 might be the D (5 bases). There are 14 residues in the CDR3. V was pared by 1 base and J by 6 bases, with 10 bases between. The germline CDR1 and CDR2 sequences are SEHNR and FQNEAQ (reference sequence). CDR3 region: CASSLDSGLNTIYF. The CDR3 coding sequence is TGTGCCAGCAGCTTAGATTCGGGACTAAACACCATATATTTT.

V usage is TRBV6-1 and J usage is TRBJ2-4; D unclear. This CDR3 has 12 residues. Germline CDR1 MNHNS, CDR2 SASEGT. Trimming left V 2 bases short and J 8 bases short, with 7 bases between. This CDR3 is CASSESLDIQYF. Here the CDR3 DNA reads TGTGCCAGCAGTGAAAGTTTGGACATTCAGTACTTC.

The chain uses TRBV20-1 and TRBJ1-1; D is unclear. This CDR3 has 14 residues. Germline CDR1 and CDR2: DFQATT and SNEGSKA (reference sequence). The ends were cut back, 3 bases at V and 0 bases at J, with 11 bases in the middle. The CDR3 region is CSASLEVLNTEAFF. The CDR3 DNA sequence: TGCAGTGCTAGTTTAGAGGTTTTGAACACTGAAGCTTTCTTT.

CDR3: CASSPPVGELNEQFF. CDR3 nucleotide sequence: TGTGCCAGCTCACCACCGGTAGGGGAGTTGAATGAGCAGTTCTTC. The chain recombines TRBV18 with TRBJ2-1; D may be TRBD1 or TRBD2 (5 bases each). V was clipped by 0 bases and J by 7 bases, with 13 bases between them. Germline-derived CDR1 and CDR2 are KGHSH and LQKENI. This CDR3 spans 15 amino acids.

CDR3 residues: CASSPGTGIVGYTF. The CDR3 DNA reads as TGTGCCAGCAGCCCCGGGACAGGTATAGTGGGCTACACCTTC. V gene TRBV9 combines with J gene TRBJ1-2; TRBD1 aligns across 8 bases. CDR1 is SGDLS, CDR2 YYNGEE, per germline. Losses at the gene ends were 4 bases for V and 8 bases for J; bases not matched to a gene: 10. The CDR3 spans 14 residues.

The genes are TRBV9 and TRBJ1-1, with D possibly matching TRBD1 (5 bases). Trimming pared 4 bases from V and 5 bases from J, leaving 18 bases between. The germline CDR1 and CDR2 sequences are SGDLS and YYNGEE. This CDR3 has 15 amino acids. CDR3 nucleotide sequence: TGTGCCAGCAGCTCCCGGGTTGTGGCAGGGACTGAAGCTTTCTTT. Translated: CASSSRVVAGTEAFF. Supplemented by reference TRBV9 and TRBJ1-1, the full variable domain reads DSGVTQTPKHLITATGQRVTLRCSPRSGDLSVYWYQQSLDQGLQFLIQYYNGEERAKGNILERFSAQQFPDLHSELNLSSLELGDSALYFCASSSRVVAGTEAFFGQGTRLTVV.

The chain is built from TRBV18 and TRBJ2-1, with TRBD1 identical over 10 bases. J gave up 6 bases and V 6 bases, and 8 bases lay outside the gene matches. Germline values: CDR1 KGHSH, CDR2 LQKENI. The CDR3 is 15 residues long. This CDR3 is CASSTQGQGGNEQFF. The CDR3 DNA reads TGTGCCAGCTCGACTCAAGGACAGGGGGGCAATGAGCAGTTCTTC.

CDR3 sequence (DNA): TGTGCCAGTAGTATGAAAGGTTGGGGGGGGAGCACCTACAATGAGCAGTTCTTC. This translates into CASSMKGWGGSTYNEQFF. The chain is built from TRBV19 and TRBJ2-1; 7 positions agree with TRBD2. Germline V gene data show CDR1 as LNHDA and CDR2 as SQIVND (reference sequence). The CDR3 totals 18 residues. With V trimmed by 3 bases and J by 2 bases, 13 bases remained unmatched.

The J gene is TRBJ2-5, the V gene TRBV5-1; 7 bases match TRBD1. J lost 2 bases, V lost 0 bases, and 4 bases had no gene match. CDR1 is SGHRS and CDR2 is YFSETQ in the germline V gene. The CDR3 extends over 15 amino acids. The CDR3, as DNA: TGCGCCAGCAGCTTGGACCCGGGACAGCAAGAGACCCAGTACTTC. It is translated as CASSLDPGQQETQYF.

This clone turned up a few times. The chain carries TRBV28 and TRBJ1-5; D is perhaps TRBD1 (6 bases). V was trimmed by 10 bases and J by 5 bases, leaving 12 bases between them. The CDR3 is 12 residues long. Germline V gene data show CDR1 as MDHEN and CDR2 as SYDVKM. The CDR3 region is CAIQGGYQPQHF. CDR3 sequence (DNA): TGTGCCATCCAAGGGGGGTATCAGCCCCAGCATTTT.

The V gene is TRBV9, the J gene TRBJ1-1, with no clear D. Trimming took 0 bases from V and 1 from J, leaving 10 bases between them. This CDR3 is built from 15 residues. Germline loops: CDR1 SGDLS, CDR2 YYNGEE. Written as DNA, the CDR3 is TGTGCCAGCAGCGTAGGTCTGGGAGGGAACACTGAAGCTTTCTTT. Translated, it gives CASSVGLGGNTEAFF.

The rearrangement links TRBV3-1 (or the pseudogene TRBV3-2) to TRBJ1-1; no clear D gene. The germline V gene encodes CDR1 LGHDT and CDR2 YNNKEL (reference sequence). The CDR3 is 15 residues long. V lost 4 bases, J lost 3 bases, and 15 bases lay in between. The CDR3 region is CASSPRPTEDTEAFF. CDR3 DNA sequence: TGTGCCAGCAGCCCCCGGCCTACTGAGGACACTGAAGCTTTCTTT.

CDR3: CASSLALERSSEAFF. In nucleotides, the CDR3 is TGTGCCAGCAGCTTGGCCTTAGAGAGGTCCTCTGAAGCTTTCTTT. The rearrangement links TRBV5-4 to TRBJ1-1; D gene unclear. The CDR3 has 15 residues. V lost 0 bases and J 6 bases, leaving 15 bases between the germline ends. Germline V CDR1 and CDR2: SGHNT, YYREEE (reference sequence).

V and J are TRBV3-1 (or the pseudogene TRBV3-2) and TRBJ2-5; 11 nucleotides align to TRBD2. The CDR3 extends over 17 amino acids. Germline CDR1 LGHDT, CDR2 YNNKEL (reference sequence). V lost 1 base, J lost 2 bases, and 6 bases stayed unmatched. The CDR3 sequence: CASSQGLAGGVQETQYF. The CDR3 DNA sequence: TGTGCCAGCAGCCAAGGTCTAGCGGGGGGCGTACAAGAGACCCAGTACTTC.

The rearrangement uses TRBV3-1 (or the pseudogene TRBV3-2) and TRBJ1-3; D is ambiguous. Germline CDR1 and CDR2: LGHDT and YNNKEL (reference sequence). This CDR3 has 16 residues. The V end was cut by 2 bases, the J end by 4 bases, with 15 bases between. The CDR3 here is CASSQPGGTRGNTIYF. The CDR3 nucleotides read TGTGCCAGCAGCCAACCTGGCGGCACAAGGGGAAACACCATATATTTT.

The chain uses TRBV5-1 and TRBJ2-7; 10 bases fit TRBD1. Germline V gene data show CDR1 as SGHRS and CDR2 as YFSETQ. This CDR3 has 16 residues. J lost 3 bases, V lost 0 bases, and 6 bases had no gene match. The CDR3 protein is CASSLGGQGGYYEQYF. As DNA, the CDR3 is TGCGCCAGCAGCTTGGGCGGACAGGGGGGCTACTACGAGCAGTACTTC. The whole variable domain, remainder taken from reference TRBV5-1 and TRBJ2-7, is KAGVTQTPRYLIKTRGQQVTLSCSPISGHRSVSWYQQTPGQGLQFLFEYFSETQRNKGNFPGRFSGRQFSNSRSEMNVSTLELGDSALYLCASSLGGQGGYYEQYFGPGTRLTVT.

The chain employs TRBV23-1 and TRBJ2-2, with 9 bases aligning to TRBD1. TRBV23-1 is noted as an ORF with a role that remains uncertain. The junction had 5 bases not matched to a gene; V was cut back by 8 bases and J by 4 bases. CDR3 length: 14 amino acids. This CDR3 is CASVPGQGTGELFF. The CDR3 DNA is TGCGCCAGCGTACCGGGACAGGGCACCGGGGAGCTGTTTTTT.